What follows are 21 T cell receptor beta chains derived from one specimen sequenced in a study of OX40 agonist ivuxolimab in advanced cancers. Sequencing was performed with immunoSEQ multiplex PCR; in TCRdb, only in-frame clones are kept and a portion is missing. Among about 50,000 clones listed, over 65% were seen once. The sample here was CD4+ or CD8+ T cells sorted from blood, taken in a trial of the OX40 agonist ivuxolimab. These receptors all come from an adult with an advanced solid tumor such as melanoma, head and neck, liver or kidney cancer.

This clone has just a few counts. The chain combines TRBV13 with TRBJ1-1, with a possible D match to TRBD1 (6 bases). This CDR3 is 11 amino acids long. Trimming took 4 bases from V and 11 from J, leaving 11 bases between them. Looked up from germline, CDR1 is PRHDT and CDR2 is FYEKMQ (reference sequence). In nucleotides, the CDR3 is TGTGCCAGCAGCTATCAGGGGAAGGCTTTCTTT. It codes for CASSYQGKAFF.

V and J are TRBV5-5 and TRBJ1-4; D unresolved. Trimming took off 4 bases at V and 10 bases at J, with 14 bases between the two ends. There are 13 residues in the CDR3. The germline gives CDR1 SGHKS, CDR2 YYEKEE (reference sequence). CDR3 sequence: CASSIEASGKLFF. The CDR3 region has the DNA TGTGCCAGCAGCATTGAGGCAAGTGGAAAACTGTTTTTT.

The chain carries TRBV28 and TRBJ1-4; weak D call: TRBD1 (6 bases). The CDR3 totals 15 residues. With 1 base removed from V and 7 bases from J, the gap between germline ends came to 13 bases. Germline loops: CDR1 MDHEN, CDR2 SYDVKM. The CDR3 nucleotides read TGTGCCAGCAGTTTATACTCCGGGGGCAGTGAAAAACTGTTTTTT. This gives the protein CASSLYSGGSEKLFF.

The chain joins TRBV7-9 to TRBJ2-5; 8 bases are shared with TRBD1. V shed 1 base and J 5 bases; nucleotides not matched to a gene: 6. The CDR3 has 15 residues. Germline loops: CDR1 SEHNR, CDR2 FQNEAQ (reference sequence). CDR3 in DNA: TGTGCCAGCAGCTTAGAATCAGGGGGCTGGGAGACCCAGTACTTC. This gives the protein CASSLESGGWETQYF.

This sequence joins TRBV7-9 and TRBJ1-1; D possibly corresponds to TRBD1 (5 bases). With 1 base removed from V and 10 bases from J, the gap between germline ends came to 10 bases. CDR3 size: 12 residues. CDR1 SEHNR and CDR2 FQNEAQ come from the germline V gene (reference sequence). CDR3 sequence: CASSLVGGRAFF. CDR3 DNA: TGTGCCAGCAGCTTAGTGGGGGGACGAGCTTTCTTT.

V usage is TRBV2 and J usage is TRBJ2-3; D is perhaps TRBD2 (7 bases). Germline values: CDR1 SNHLY, CDR2 FYNNEI. Trimming removed 4 bases from V and 3 bases from J, with 11 bases in between. The CDR3 spans 14 residues. For the CDR3, the DNA is TGTGCCAGCAGTGCACGGGGGGCGACAGATACGCAGTATTTT. It specifies CASSARGATDTQYF.

J is TRBJ1-1 and V is TRBV7-9; D unclear. The germline CDR1 and CDR2 sequences are SEHNR and FQNEAQ (reference sequence). The CDR3 has 16 residues. V was clipped by 5 bases and J by 3 bases, with 19 bases between them. The CDR3 sequence is CASSVYGKGGDTEAFF. The CDR3 DNA follows: TGTGCCAGCAGCGTATACGGGAAGGGCGGGGACACTGAAGCTTTCTTT.

The chain couples TRBV4-1 to TRBJ2-5; TRBD2 matches 9 bases. The CDR3 extends over 15 amino acids. CDR1 is MGHRA and CDR2 is YSYEKL in the germline V gene. V shed 1 base, J shed 4 bases, and the junction held 4 bases outside the gene matches. This CDR3 reads CASSQAASGTETQYF. CDR3 nucleotide sequence: TGCGCCAGCAGCCAAGCGGCTAGCGGGACAGAGACCCAGTACTTC.

The V gene is TRBV5-1, the J gene TRBJ1-3; D possibly corresponds to TRBD1 (6 bases). Trimming took off 0 bases at V and 2 bases at J, with 9 bases between the two ends. Germline V gives CDR1 SGHRS, CDR2 YFSETQ. CDR3 length equals 15 residues. The CDR3 region is CASSLDRDPGNTIYF. The CDR3 DNA reads as TGCGCCAGCAGCTTGGACAGGGACCCTGGAAACACCATATATTTT.

A note on this clone: The same CDR3 can be traced to other DNA sequences in this sample. The chain is built from TRBV18 and TRBJ1-2, with 7 bases that match TRBD1. CDR1 is KGHSH, CDR2 LQKENI, per germline. CDR3 length: 14 amino acids. The V gene end was trimmed by 2 bases and the J gene end by 0 bases; junction bases not matched to a gene: 0. DNA of the CDR3: TGTGCCAGCTCACCAGGGACAGCTAACTATGGCTACACCTTC. Amino acid sequence: CASSPGTANYGYTF.

The DNA for the CDR3 is TGTGCCTGGAGTGTAGGCGGTCCTAGGATGTATGGCTACACCTTC. Residues: CAWSVGGPRMYGYTF. The genes are TRBV30 and TRBJ1-2, with D unresolved. V lost 0 bases and J lost 5, with 16 bases in between. CDR3 length: 15 amino acids. The germline CDR1 and CDR2 sequences are GTSNPN and SVGIG (reference sequence). Supplemented by reference TRBV30 and TRBJ1-2, the full variable domain reads SQTIHQWPATLVQPVGSPLSLECTVEGTSNPNLYWYRQAAGRGLQLLFYSVGIGQISSEVPQNLSASRPQDRQFILSSKKLLLSDSGFYLCAWSVGGPRMYGYTFGSGTRLTVV.

The chain carries TRBV7-9 and TRBJ2-1; TRBD1 aligns across 8 bases. Per germline, CDR1 SEHNR and CDR2 FQNEAQ (reference sequence). J was trimmed by 7 bases and V by 0 bases; bases with no gene match: 5. The CDR3 is 15 amino acids. The CDR3 sequence: CASSLAQGAWNEQFF. CDR3 nucleotides: TGTGCCAGCAGCTTAGCTCAGGGGGCGTGGAATGAGCAGTTCTTC.

The rearrangement links TRBV4-1 to TRBJ2-7; 12 bases fit TRBD2. The V segment lost 3 bases and the J segment 3 bases; nucleotides outside the gene matches: 3. Per the germline V gene, CDR1 is MGHRA and CDR2 is YSYEKL. This CDR3 has 15 amino acids. The CDR3 bases are TGCGCCAGCAGCCACCAGACTAGCGGGAGCTACGAGCAGTACTTC. This sequence encodes CASSHQTSGSYEQYF.

V is TRBV11-3 and J is TRBJ1-1; no definite D call. The CDR3 has 14 residues. Germline V lookup: CDR1 SGHNT, CDR2 YENEEA. V lost 3 bases and J lost 5, with 13 bases in between. In nucleotides, the CDR3 is TGTGCCAGCAGCTTCGATCCGGGTACAACTGAAGCTTTCTTT. It encodes CASSFDPGTTEAFF.

V is TRBV6-5 and J is TRBJ1-2, with 8 positions matching TRBD1. This CDR3 has 12 amino acids. With V trimmed by 5 bases and J by 8 bases, 4 bases remained unmatched. CDR1 and CDR2 (germline): MNHEY, SVGAGI. This CDR3 reads CASSRQGRGYTF. In DNA, the CDR3 is TGTGCCAGCAGTCGACAGGGGCGAGGCTACACCTTC.

The chain is built from TRBV11-3 and TRBJ1-1; 12 bases line up with TRBD1. The ends lost 5 bases at V and 4 bases at J; junction bases unmatched: 8. The CDR3 has 16 amino acids. Germline assignment: CDR1 SGHNT and CDR2 YENEEA. The CDR3 nucleotides are TGTGCCAGCAGCCGAAGGGGACAGGGGGCTATCACTGAAGCTTTCTTT. Amino acids: CASSRRGQGAITEAFF.

A single count supports this clone. The V and J genes are TRBV7-9 and TRBJ2-3; D is ambiguous. This CDR3 contains 12 residues. In germline, CDR1 is SEHNR, CDR2 FQNEAQ (reference sequence). Deletions cut 3 bases from V and 9 bases from J, with 10 bases between. The CDR3 spells CASSFGGNTQYF. CDR3 DNA: TGTGCCAGCAGCTTTGGTGGAAACACGCAGTATTTT.

This chain uses TRBV6-1 with TRBJ2-1, with D perhaps TRBD2 (5 bases). The V gene's germline CDR1 is MNHNS and CDR2 SASEGT. V was cut by 4 bases and J by 12 bases, with 19 bases left in between. This CDR3 is 14 amino acids long. This chain's CDR3 is CASSGGWVTKVQFF. The CDR3 coding sequence is TGTGCCAGCAGTGGAGGGTGGGTTACCAAAGTGCAGTTCTTC.

The V and J genes are TRBV19 and TRBJ1-2; the D gene is possibly TRBD1 (6 bases). The ends were cut back, 3 bases at V and 1 base at J, with 12 bases in the middle. Germline CDR1 and CDR2: LNHDA and SQIVND (reference sequence). This CDR3 is built from 15 residues. CDR3 sequence: CASSIGWTDNYGYTF. CDR3 coding DNA: TGTGCCAGTAGTATCGGCTGGACAGATAACTATGGCTACACCTTC.

This chain joins TRBV10-3 and TRBJ2-7, with D perhaps matching TRBD2 (6 bases). The CDR3 covers 15 residues. Trimming shortened V by 2 bases and J by 1 base, and 12 bases separated the two germline ends. Per germline, CDR1 ENHRY and CDR2 SYGVKD. The CDR3 region is CAISEPQRVSYEQYF. The CDR3 DNA follows: TGTGCCATCAGTGAGCCCCAGCGGGTATCCTACGAGCAGTACTTC.

V is TRBV4-2 and J is TRBJ2-5; D gene uncertain. This CDR3 is built from 12 residues. CDR1 and CDR2 from the germline V gene are LGHNA and YNFKEQ. V was shortened by 3 bases and J by 2 bases, with 4 bases between the two germline ends. In DNA, the CDR3 is TGTGCCAGCAGCCATCCTCAAGAGACCCAGTACTTC. Its protein is CASSHPQETQYF.